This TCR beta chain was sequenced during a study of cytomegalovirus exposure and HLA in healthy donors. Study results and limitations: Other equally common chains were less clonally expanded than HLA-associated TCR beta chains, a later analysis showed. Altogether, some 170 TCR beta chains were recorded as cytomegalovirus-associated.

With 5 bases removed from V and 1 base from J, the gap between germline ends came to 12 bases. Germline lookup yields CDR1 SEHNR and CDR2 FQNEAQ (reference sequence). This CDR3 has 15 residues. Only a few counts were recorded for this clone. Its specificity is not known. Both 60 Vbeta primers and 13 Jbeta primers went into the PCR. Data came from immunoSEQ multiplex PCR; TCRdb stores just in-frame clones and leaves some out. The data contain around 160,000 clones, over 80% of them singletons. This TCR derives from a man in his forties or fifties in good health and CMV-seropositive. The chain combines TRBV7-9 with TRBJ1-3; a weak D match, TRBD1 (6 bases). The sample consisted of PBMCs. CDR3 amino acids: CASSPGRGSGNTIYF. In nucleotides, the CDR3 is TGTGCCAGCAGCCCCGGGAGGGGGTCTGGAAACACCATATATTTT.